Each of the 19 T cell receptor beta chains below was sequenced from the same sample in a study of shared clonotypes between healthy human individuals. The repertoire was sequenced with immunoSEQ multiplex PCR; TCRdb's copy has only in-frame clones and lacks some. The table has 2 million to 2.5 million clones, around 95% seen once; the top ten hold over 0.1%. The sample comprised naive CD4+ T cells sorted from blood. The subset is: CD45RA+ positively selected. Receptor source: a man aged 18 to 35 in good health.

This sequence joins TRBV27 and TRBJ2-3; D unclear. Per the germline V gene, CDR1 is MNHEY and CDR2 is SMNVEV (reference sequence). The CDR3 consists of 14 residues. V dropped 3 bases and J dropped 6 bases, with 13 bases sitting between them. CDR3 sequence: CASSFGLGKDTQYF. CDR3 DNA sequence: TGTGCCAGCAGTTTTGGATTAGGGAAGGATACGCAGTATTTT.

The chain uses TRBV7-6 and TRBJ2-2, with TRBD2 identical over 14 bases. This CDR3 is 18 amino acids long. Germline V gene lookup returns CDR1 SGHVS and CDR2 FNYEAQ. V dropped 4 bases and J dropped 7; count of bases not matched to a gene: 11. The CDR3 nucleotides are TGTGCCAGCAGCTCGCTCGGGACTAGCGGGAGTTGGGGCGGGGAGCTGTTTTTT. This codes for CASSSLGTSGSWGGELFF.

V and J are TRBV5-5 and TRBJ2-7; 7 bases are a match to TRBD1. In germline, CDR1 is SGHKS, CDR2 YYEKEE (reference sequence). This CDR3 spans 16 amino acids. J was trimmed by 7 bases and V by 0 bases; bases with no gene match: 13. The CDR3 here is CASSLDEGGTGYEQYF. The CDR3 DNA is TGTGCCAGCAGCTTGGACGAAGGGGGCACAGGGTATGAGCAGTACTTC.

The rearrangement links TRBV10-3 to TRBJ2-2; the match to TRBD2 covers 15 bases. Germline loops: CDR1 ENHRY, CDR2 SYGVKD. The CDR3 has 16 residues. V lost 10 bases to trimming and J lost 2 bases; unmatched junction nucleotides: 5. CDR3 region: CASQGLAGGNTGELFF. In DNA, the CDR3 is TGTGCCAGCCAGGGACTAGCGGGGGGTAACACCGGGGAGCTGTTTTTT.

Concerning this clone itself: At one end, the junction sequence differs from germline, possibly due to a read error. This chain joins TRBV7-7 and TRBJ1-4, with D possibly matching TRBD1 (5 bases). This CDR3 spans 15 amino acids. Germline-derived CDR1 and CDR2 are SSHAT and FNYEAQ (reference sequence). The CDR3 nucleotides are TGTGCTAGCAGCCTTCTAAGGGGACCCAATGAAAAACTGTTTTTT. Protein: CASSLLRGPNEKLFF. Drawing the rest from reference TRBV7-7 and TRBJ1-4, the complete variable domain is GAGVSQSPRYKVTKRGQDVTLRCDPISSHATLYWYQQALGQGPEFLTYFNYEAQPDKSGLPSDRFSAERPEGSISTLTIQRTEQRDSAMYRCASSLLRGPNEKLFFGSGTQLSVL.

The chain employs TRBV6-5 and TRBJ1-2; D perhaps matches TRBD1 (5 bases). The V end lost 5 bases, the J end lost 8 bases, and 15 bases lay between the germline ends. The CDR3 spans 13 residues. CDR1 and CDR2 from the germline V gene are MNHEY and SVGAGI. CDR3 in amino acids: CASSTQPGYGYTF. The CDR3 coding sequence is TGTGCCAGCAGTACCCAGCCAGGGTACGGCTACACCTTC.

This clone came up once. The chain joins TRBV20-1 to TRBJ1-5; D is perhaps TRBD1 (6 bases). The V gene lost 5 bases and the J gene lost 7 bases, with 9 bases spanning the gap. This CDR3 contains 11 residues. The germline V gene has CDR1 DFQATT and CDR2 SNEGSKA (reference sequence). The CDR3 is CSAGGAQPQHF. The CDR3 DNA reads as TGCAGTGCTGGGGGGGCACAGCCCCAGCATTTT.

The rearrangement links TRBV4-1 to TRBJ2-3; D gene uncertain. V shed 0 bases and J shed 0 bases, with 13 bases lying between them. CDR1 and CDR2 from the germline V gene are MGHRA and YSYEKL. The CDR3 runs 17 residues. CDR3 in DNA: TGCGCCAGCAGCCAAGAGCGTAGGCCGTCTAGCACAGATACGCAGTATTTT. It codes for CASSQERRPSSTDTQYF.

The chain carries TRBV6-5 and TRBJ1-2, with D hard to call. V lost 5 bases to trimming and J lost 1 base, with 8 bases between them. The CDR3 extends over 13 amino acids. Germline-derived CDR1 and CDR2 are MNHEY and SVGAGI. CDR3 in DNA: TGTGCCAGCAGTAGGCAGCTTAACTATGGCTACACCTTC. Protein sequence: CASSRQLNYGYTF.

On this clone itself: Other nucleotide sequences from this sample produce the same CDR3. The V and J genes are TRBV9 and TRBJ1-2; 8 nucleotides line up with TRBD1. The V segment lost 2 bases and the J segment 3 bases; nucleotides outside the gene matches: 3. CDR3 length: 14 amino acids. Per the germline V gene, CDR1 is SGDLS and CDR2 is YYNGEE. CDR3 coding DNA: TGTGCCAGCAGCGTCACAGGGGGTGACTATGGCTACACCTTC. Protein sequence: CASSVTGGDYGYTF.

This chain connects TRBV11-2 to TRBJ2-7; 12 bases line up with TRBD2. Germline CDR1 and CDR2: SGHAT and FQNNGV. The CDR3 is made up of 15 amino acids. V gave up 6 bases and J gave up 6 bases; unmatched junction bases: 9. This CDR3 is CASRPLLAGGPEQYF. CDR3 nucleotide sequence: TGTGCCAGCAGACCTCTTCTAGCGGGGGGGCCCGAGCAGTACTTC.

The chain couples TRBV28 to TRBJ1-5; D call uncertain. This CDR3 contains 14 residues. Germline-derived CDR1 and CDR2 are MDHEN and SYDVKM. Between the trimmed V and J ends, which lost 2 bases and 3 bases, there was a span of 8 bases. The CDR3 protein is CASSLTVVNQPQHF. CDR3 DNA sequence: TGTGCCAGCAGTTTAACGGTTGTCAATCAGCCCCAGCATTTT.

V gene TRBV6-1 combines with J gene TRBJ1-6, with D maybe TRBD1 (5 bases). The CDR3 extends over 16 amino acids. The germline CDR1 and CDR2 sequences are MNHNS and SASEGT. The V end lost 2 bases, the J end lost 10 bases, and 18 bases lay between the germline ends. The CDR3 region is CASSETGVYGGSPLHF. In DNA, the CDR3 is TGTGCCAGCAGTGAAACTGGAGTTTATGGGGGATCACCCCTCCACTTT.

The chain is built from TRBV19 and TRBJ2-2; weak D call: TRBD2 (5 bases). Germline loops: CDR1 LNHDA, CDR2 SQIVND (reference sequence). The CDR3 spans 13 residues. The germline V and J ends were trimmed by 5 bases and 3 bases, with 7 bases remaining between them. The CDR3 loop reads CASSWRHTGELFF. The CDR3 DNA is TGTGCCAGTAGTTGGAGGCACACCGGGGAGCTGTTTTTT.

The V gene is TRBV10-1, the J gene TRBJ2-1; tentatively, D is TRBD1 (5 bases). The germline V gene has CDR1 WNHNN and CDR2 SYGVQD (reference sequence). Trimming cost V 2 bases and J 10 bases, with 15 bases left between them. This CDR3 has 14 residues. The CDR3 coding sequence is TGCGCCAGCAGTGAGAGGGGCCCTTTGGGGGAGCAGTTCTTC. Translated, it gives CASSERGPLGEQFF.

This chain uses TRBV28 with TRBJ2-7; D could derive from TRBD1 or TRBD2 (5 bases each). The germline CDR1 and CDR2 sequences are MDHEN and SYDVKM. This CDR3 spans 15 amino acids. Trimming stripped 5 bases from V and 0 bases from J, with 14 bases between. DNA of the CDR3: TGTGCCAGCAGTGCCGGGACGTTGAGCTCCTACGAGCAGTACTTC. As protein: CASSAGTLSSYEQYF. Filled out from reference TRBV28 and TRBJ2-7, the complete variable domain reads DVKVTQSSRYLVKRTGEKVFLECVQDMDHENMFWYRQDPGLGLRLIYFSYDVKMKEKGDIPEGYSVSREKKERFSLILESASTNQTSMYLCASSAGTLSSYEQYFGPGTRLTVT.

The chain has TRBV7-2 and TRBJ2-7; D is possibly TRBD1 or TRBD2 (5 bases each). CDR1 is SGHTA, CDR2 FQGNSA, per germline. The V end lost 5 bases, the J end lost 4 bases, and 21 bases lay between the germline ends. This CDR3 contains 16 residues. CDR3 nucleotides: TGTGCCAGCAGCCTTGCCGGGACCCCGGAACTTTACGAGCAGTACTTC. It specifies CASSLAGTPELYEQYF.

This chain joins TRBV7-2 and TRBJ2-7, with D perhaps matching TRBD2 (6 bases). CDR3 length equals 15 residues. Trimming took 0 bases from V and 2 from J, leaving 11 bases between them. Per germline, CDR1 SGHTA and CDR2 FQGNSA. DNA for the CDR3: TGTGCCAGCAGCTTAGCCACTAGCCTCGCCTACGAGCAGTACTTC. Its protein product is CASSLATSLAYEQYF.

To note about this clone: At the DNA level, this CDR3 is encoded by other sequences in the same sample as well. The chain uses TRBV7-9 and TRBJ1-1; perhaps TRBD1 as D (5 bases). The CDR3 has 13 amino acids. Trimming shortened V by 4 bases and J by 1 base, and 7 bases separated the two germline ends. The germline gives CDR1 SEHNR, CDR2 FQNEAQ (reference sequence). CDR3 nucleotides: TGTGCCAGCAGCTCTCAGGGGAACACTGAAGCTTTCTTT. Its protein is CASSSQGNTEAFF.